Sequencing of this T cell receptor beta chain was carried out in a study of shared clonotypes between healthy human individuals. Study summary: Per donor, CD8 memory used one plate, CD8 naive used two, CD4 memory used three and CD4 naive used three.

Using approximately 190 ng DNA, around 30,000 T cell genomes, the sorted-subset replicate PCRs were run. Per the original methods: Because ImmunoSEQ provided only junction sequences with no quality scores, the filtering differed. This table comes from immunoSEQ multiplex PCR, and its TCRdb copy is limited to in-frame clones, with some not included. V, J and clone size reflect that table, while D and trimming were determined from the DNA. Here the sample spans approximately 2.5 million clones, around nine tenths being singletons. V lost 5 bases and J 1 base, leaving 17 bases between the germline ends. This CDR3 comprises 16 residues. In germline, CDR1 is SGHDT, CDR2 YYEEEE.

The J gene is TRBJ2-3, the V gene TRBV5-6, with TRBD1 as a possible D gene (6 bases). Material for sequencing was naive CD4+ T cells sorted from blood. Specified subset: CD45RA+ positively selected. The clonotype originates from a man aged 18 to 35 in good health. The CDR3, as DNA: TGTGCCAGCAGTTACGCCGGGACAACCCGCACAGATACGCAGTATTTT. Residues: CASSYAGTTRTDTQYF.